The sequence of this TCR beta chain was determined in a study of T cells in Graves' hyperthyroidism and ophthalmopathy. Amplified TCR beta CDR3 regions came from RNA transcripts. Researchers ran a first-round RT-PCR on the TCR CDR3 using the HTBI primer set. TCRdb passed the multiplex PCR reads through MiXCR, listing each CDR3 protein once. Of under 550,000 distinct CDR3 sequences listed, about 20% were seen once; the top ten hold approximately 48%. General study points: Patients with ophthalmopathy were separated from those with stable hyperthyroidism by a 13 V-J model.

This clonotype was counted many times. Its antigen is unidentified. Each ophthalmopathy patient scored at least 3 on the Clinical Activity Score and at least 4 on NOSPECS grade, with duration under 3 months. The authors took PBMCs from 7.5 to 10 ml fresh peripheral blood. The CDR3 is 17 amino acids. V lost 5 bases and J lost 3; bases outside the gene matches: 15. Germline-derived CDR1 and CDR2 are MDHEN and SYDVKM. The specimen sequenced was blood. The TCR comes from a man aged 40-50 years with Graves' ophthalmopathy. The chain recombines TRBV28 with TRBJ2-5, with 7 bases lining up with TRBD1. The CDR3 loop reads CASSPPRQGSGKETQYF. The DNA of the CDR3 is TGTGCCAGCAGTCCTCCTCGACAGGGAAGTGGGAAAGAGACCCAGTACTTC.